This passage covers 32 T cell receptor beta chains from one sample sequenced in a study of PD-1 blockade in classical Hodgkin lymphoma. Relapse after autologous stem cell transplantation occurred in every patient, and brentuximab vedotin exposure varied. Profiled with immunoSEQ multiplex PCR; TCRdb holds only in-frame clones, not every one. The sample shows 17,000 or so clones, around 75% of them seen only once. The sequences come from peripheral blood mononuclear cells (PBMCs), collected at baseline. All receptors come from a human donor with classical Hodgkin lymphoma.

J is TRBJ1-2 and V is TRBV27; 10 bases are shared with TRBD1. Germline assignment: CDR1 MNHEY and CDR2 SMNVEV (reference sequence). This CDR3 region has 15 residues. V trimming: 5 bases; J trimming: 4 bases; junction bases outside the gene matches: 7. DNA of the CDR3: TGTGCCAGCAGTCCGGCGACAGGGGGCAGCTATGGCTACACCTTC. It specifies CASSPATGGSYGYTF.

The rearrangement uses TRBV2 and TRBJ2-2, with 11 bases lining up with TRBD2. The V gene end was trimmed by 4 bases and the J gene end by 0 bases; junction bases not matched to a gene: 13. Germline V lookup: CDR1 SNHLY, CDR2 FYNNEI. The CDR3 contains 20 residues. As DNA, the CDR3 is TGTGCCAGCAGTGGATTCGGGCTAGCGGGGGGCGTACCGAACACCGGGGAGCTGTTTTTT. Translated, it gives CASSGFGLAGGVPNTGELFF.

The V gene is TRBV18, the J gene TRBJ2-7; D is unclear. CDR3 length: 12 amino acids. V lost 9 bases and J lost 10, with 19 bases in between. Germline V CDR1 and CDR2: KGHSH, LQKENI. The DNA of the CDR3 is TGTGCCAGTTCCGGCGGTGCCTATGGACAGTACTTC. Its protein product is CASSGGAYGQYF. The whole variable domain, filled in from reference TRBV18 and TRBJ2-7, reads NAGVMQNPRHLVRRRGQEARLRCSPMKGHSHVYWYRQLPEEGLKFMVYLQKENIIDESGMPKERFSAEFPKEGPSILRIQQVVRGDSAAYFCASSGGAYGQYFGPGTRLTVT.

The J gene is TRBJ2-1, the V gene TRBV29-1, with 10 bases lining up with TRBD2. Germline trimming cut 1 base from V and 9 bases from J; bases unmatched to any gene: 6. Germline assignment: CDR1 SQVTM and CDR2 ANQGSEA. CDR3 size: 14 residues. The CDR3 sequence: CSVEGLAGDFEQFF. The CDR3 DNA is TGCAGCGTTGAAGGGCTAGCGGGAGACTTTGAGCAGTTCTTC.

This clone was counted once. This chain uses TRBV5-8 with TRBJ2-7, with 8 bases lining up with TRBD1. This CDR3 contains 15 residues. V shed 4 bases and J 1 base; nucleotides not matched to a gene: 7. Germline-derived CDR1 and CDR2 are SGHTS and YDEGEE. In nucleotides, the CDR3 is TGTGCCAGCAGCCAGACGACAGGGGATTCCTACGAGCAGTACTTC. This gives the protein CASSQTTGDSYEQYF.

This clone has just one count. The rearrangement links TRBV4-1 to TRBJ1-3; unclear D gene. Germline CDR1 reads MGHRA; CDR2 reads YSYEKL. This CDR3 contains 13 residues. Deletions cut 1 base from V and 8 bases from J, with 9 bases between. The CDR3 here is CASSQAYLDTIYF. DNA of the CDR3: TGCGCCAGCAGCCAAGCTTATCTGGACACCATATATTTT.

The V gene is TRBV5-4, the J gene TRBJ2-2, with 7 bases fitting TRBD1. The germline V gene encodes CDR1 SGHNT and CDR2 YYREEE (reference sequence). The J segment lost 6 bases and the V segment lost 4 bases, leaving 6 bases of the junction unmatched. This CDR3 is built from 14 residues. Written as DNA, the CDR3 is TGTGCCAGCAGCACCCCGACAGGGCCCGGGGAGCTGTTTTTT. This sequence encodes CASSTPTGPGELFF.

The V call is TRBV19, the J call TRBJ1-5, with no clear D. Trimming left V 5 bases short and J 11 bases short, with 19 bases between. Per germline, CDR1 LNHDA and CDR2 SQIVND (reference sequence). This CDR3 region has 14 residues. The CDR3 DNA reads TGTGCCAGTAGTCCCCATTACCCACCCTCCGCCCAGCATTTT. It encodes CASSPHYPPSAQHF.

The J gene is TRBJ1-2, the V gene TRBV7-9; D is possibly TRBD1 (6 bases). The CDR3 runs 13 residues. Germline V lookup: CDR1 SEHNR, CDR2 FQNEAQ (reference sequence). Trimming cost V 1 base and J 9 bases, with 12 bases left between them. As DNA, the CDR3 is TGTGCCAGCAGCTTAGAGGGGGACGTCCGCTACACCTTC. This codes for CASSLEGDVRYTF.

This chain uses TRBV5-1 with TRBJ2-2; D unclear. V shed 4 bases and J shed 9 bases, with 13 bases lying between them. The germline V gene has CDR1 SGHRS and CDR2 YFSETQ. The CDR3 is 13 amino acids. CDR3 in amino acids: CASSPPDGWELFF. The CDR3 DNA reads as TGCGCCAGCAGCCCCCCGGATGGTTGGGAGCTGTTTTTT.

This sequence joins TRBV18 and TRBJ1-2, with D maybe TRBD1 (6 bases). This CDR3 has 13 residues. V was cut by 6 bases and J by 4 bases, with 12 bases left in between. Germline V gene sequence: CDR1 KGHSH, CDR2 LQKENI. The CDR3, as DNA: TGTGCCAGCTCTCTTGGACAGAGCTATGGCTACACCTTC. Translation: CASSLGQSYGYTF.

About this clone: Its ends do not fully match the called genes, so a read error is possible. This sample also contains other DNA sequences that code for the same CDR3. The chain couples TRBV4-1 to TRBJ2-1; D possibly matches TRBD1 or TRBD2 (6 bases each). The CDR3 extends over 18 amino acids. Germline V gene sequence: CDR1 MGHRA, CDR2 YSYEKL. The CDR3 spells CASTPGVGGLRSYNEQFF. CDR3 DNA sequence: TGCGCCAGCACTCCCGGGGTTGGGGGGCTAAGGAGCTACAACGAGCAGTTCTTC.

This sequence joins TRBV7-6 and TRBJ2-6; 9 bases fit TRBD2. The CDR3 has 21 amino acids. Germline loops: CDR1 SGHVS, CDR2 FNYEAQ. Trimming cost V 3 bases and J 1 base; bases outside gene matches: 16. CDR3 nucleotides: TGTGCCAGCAGCTTGCTACCGGCCGTGACTAGCGGAGGGTCTGGGGCCAACGTCCTGACTTTC. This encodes CASSLLPAVTSGGSGANVLTF. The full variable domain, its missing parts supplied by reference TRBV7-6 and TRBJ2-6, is GAGVSQSPRYKVTKRGQDVALRCDPISGHVSLYWYRQALGQGPEFLTYFNYEAQQDKSGLPNDRFSAERPEGSISTLTIQRTEQRDSAMYRCASSLLPAVTSGGSGANVLTFGAGSRLTVL.

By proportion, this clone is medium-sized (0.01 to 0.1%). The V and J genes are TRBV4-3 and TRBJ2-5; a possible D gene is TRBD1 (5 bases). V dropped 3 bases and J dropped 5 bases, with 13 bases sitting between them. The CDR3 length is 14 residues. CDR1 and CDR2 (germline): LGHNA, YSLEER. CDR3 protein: CASSHVRGLETQYF. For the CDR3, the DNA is TGCGCCAGCAGCCACGTTAGGGGTCTGGAGACCCAGTACTTC.

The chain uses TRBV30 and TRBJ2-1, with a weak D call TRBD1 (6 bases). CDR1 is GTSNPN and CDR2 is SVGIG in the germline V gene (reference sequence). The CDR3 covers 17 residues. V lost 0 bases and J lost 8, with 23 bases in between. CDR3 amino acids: CAWSVEGHPIALDEQFF. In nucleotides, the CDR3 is TGTGCCTGGAGTGTAGAGGGACACCCTATCGCTTTGGATGAGCAGTTCTTC.

CDR3 loop: CAEPPRGAFF. CDR3 DNA: TGTGCCGAACCACCTCGAGGAGCTTTCTTT. The chain is built from TRBV19 and TRBJ1-1; D gene uncertain. Germline CDR1 LNHDA, CDR2 SQIVND (reference sequence). The CDR3 consists of 10 residues. The ends were cut back, 11 bases at V and 10 bases at J, with 14 bases in the middle.

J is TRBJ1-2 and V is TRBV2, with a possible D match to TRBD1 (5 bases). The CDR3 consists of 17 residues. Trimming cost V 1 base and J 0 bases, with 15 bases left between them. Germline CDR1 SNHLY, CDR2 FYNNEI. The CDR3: CASSEEKGAASNYGYTF. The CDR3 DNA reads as TGTGCCAGCAGTGAAGAGAAAGGGGCCGCCTCTAACTATGGCTACACCTTC.

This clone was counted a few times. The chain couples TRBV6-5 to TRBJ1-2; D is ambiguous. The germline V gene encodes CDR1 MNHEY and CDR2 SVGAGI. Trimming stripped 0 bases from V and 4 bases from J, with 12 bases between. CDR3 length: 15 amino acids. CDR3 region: CASSYSTVSGYGYTF. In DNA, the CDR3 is TGTGCCAGCAGTTACTCAACGGTTTCCGGCTATGGCTACACCTTC.

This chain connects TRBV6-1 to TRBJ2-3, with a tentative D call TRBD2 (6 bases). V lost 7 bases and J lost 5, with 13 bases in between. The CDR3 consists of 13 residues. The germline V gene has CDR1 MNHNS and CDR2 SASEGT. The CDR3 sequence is CASMDRAGDTQYF. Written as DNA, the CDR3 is TGTGCCAGCATGGATCGAGCGGGAGATACGCAGTATTTT.

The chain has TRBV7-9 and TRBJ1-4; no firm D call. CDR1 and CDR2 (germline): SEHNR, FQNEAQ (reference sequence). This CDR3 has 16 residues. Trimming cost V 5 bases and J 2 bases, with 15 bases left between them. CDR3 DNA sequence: TGTGCCAGCAGCCTTGAGGCCGGATTGACTAATGAAAAACTGTTTTTT. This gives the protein CASSLEAGLTNEKLFF.

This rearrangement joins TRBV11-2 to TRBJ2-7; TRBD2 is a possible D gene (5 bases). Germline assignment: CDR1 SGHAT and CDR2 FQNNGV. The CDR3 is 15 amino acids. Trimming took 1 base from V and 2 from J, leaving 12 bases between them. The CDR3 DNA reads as TGTGCCAGCAGCTTAGCCCTACTAGAAACCTACGAGCAGTACTTC. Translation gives CASSLALLETYEQYF.

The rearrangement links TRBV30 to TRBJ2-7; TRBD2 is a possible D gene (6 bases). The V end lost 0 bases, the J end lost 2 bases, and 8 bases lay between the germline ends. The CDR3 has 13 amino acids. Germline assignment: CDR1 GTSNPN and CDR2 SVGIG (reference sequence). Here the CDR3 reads CAWSVGGPYEQYF. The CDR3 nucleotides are TGTGCCTGGAGTGTGGGGGGACCCTACGAGCAGTACTTC.

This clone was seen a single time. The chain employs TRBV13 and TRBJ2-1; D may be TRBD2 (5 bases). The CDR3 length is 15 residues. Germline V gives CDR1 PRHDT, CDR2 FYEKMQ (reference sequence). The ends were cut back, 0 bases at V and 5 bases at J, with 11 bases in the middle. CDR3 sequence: CASSLGASTNNEQFF. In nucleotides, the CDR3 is TGTGCCAGCAGCTTAGGGGCTAGCACAAACAATGAGCAGTTCTTC.

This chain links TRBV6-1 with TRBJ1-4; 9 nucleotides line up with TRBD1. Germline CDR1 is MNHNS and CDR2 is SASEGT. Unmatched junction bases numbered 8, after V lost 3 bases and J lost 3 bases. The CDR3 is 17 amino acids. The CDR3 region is CASSDEGQGISNEKLFF. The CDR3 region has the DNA TGTGCCAGCAGTGATGAGGGACAGGGCATATCTAATGAAAAACTGTTTTTT.

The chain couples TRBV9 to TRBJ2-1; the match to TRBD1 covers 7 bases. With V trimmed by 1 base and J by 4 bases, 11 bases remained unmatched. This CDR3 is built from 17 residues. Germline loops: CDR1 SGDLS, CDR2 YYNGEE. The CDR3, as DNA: TGTGCCAGCAGCGTATTCGAAAGATCGACAGGGTACAATGAGCAGTTCTTC. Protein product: CASSVFERSTGYNEQFF.

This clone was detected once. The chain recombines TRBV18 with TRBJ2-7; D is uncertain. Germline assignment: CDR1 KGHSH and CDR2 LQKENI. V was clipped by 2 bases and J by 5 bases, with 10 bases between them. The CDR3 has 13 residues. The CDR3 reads CASSPATPNEQYF. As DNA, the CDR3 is TGTGCCAGCTCACCAGCCACACCCAACGAGCAGTACTTC. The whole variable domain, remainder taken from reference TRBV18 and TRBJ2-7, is NAGVMQNPRHLVRRRGQEARLRCSPMKGHSHVYWYRQLPEEGLKFMVYLQKENIIDESGMPKERFSAEFPKEGPSILRIQQVVRGDSAAYFCASSPATPNEQYFGPGTRLTVT.

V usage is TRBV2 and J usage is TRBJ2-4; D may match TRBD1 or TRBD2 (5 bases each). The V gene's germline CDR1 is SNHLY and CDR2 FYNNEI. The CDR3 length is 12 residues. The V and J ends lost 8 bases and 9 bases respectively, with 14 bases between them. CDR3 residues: CASGKERGIQYF. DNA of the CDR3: TGTGCCAGCGGGAAGGAGAGGGGCATTCAGTACTTC.

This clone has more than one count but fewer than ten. The CDR3 loop reads CASSYDGDSGYTF. CDR3 nucleotide sequence: TGTGCCAGCAGTTACGACGGGGACAGTGGCTACACCTTC. The V and J genes are TRBV6-5 and TRBJ1-2; 7 bases line up with TRBD1. The V gene's germline CDR1 is MNHEY and CDR2 SVGAGI. The J segment lost 7 bases and the V segment lost 2 bases, leaving 4 bases of the junction unmatched. This CDR3 has 13 amino acids.

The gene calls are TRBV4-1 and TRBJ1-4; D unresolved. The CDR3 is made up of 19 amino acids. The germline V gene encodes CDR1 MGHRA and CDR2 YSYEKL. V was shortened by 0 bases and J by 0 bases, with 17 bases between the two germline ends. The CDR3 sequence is CASSQDPFAGTTTNEKLFF. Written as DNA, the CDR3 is TGCGCCAGCAGCCAAGATCCATTCGCCGGCACGACAACTAATGAAAAACTGTTTTTT.

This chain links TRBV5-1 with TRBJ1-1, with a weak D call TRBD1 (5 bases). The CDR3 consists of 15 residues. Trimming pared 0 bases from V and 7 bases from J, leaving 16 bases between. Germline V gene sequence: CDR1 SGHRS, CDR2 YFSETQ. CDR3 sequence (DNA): TGCGCCAGCAGCTTGGATGGCGGGGCCGTCTTTGAAGCTTTCTTT. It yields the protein CASSLDGGAVFEAFF.

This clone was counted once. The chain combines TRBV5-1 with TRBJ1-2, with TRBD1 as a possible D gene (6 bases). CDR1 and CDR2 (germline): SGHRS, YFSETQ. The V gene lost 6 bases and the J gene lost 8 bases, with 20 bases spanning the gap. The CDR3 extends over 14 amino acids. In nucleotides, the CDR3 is TGCGCCAGCACCTTCTCGGGAGGGGGACGAGGCTACACCTTC. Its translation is CASTFSGGGRGYTF.

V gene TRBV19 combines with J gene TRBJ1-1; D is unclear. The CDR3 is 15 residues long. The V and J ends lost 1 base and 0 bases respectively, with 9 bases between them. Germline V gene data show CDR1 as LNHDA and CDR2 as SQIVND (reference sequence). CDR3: CASSIGAGMNTEAFF. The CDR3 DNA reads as TGTGCCAGTAGTATAGGTGCGGGGATGAACACTGAAGCTTTCTTT.